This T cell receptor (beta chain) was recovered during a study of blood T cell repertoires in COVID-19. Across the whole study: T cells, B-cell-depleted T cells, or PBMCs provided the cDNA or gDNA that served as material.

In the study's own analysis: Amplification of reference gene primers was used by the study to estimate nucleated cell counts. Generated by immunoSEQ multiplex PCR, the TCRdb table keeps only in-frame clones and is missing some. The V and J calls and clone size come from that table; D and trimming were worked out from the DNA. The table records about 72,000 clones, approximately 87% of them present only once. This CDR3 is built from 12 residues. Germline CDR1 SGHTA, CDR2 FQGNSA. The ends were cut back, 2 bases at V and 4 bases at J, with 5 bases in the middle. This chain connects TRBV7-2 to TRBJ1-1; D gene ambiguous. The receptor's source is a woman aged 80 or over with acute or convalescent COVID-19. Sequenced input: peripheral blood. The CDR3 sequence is CASSLTVTEAFF. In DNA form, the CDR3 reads TGTGCCAGCAGCTTAACGGTCACTGAAGCTTTCTTT.